The 22 T cell receptor beta chains listed next were all sequenced from one sample in a study of OX40 agonist ivuxolimab in advanced cancers. Clones were read by immunoSEQ multiplex PCR, and TCRdb kept only the in-frame ones, dropping some. The sample includes under 150,000 clones, over 75% seen only once; the top ten take roughly 0.99%. The sample here was CD4+ or CD8+ T cells sorted from blood, taken in a trial of the OX40 agonist ivuxolimab. The receptor set was obtained from an adult with an advanced solid tumor such as melanoma, head and neck, liver or kidney cancer.

For the CDR3, the DNA is TGTGCCAGCAGCTTGGGGACAGTCCAAGAGACCCAGTACTTC. Its protein is CASSLGTVQETQYF. This chain connects TRBV5-5 to TRBJ2-5; D possibly corresponds to TRBD1 (6 bases). V was cut by 0 bases and J by 1 base, with 7 bases left in between. Per the germline V gene, CDR1 is SGHKS and CDR2 is YYEKEE (reference sequence). CDR3 size: 14 residues.

In its sample, this clone was seen once. The rearrangement links TRBV28 to TRBJ2-7, with 14 bases aligning to TRBD2. CDR1 is MDHEN and CDR2 is SYDVKM in the germline V gene. This CDR3 is built from 16 residues. Losses at the gene ends were 4 bases for V and 7 bases for J; bases not matched to a gene: 9. The CDR3 bases are TGTGCCAGCAGTTCCCCGACTAGCGGGAGGGCTGGAGAGCAGTACTTC. Translated: CASSSPTSGRAGEQYF.

This chain joins TRBV19 and TRBJ2-7; 8 bases are shared with TRBD1. CDR1 and CDR2 (germline): LNHDA, SQIVND (reference sequence). V was pared by 7 bases and J by 5 bases, with 1 base of the junction left unmatched. This CDR3 spans 11 amino acids. The CDR3 nucleotides are TGTGCCAGTAAGGACAGGGACGAGCAGTACTTC. Encoded protein: CASKDRDEQYF.

The rearrangement links TRBV5-4 to TRBJ2-7; D possibly corresponds to TRBD1 (6 bases). This CDR3 spans 15 amino acids. V was pared by 3 bases and J by 5 bases, with 18 bases between. The germline V gene encodes CDR1 SGHNT and CDR2 YYREEE (reference sequence). CDR3 in DNA: TGTGCCAGCAGCTACCCAGGGGCTCGGGGAGACGAGCAGTACTTC. Residues: CASSYPGARGDEQYF.

This rearrangement joins TRBV6-5 to TRBJ2-7, with 8 bases matching TRBD2. Germline CDR1 reads MNHEY; CDR2 reads SVGAGI. With V trimmed by 5 bases and J by 3 bases, 9 bases remained unmatched. The CDR3 consists of 15 residues. The DNA for the CDR3 is TGTGCCAGCAGTGTTGATAGCGGGAAGCGCTACGAGCAGTACTTC. This codes for CASSVDSGKRYEQYF.

The chain combines TRBV5-4 with TRBJ2-7, with 10 bases that match TRBD1. Germline CDR1 reads SGHNT; CDR2 reads YYREEE (reference sequence). J gave up 6 bases and V 4 bases, and 10 bases lay outside the gene matches. CDR3 length equals 15 residues. The CDR3 nucleotides read TGTGCCAGCAGCCCAAGGGGACAGGGGAACCTCGAGCAGTACTTC. Translation gives CASSPRGQGNLEQYF.

This clone has just a few counts. The rearrangement joins TRBV6-5 to TRBJ1-2; TRBD1 is a possible D gene (5 bases). The CDR3 covers 15 residues. Germline lookup yields CDR1 MNHEY and CDR2 SVGAGI. Trimming stripped 5 bases from V and 4 bases from J, with 17 bases between. The CDR3 nucleotides read TGTGCCAGCAGTACTAGTCGACAGACTAGCTATGGCTACACCTTC. This sequence encodes CASSTSRQTSYGYTF.

This clone was found a few times. V and J are TRBV11-3 and TRBJ2-7, with unresolved D. The V gene's germline CDR1 is SGHNT and CDR2 YENEEA. The ends were cut back, 0 bases at V and 2 bases at J, with 20 bases in the middle. The CDR3 totals 18 residues. The CDR3 bases are TGTGCCAGCAGCTTAGACGAAACGTACTCCCATATTACCTACGAGCAGTACTTC. Translating gives CASSLDETYSHITYEQYF.

The rearrangement links TRBV27 to TRBJ2-7, with D perhaps TRBD1 (6 bases). The CDR3 extends over 15 amino acids. Trimming removed 4 bases from V and 3 bases from J, with 16 bases in between. Looked up from germline, CDR1 is MNHEY and CDR2 is SMNVEV (reference sequence). In nucleotides, the CDR3 is TGTGCCAGCAGTTGGGGGCGGCAGGCTCTCTACGAGCAGTACTTC. Its protein product is CASSWGRQALYEQYF.

In its sample, this clone was seen once. The chain has TRBV4-3 and TRBJ1-2, with unresolved D. Germline V gene sequence: CDR1 LGHNA, CDR2 YSLEER. V gave up 0 bases and J gave up 4 bases, with 6 bases separating them. This CDR3 comprises 13 residues. CDR3 residues: CASSQDKSYGYTF. DNA for the CDR3: TGCGCCAGCAGCCAAGACAAAAGCTATGGCTACACCTTC.

Here the CDR3 reads CASSLVVGQGLPDTQYF. In DNA, the CDR3 is TGCGCCAGCAGCTTGGTTGTTGGACAGGGGTTGCCAGATACGCAGTATTTT. This chain connects TRBV5-1 to TRBJ2-3; 9 positions match TRBD1. CDR1 and CDR2 from the germline V gene are SGHRS and YFSETQ. CDR3 size: 17 residues. V lost 0 bases, J lost 4 bases, and 9 bases stayed unmatched.

This sequence joins TRBV6-5 and TRBJ2-7, with D possibly being TRBD2 (5 bases). The CDR3 loop spans 13 amino acids. Trimming removed 0 bases at V and 5 bases at J, with 8 bases between. The germline gives CDR1 MNHEY, CDR2 SVGAGI. CDR3 region: CASSYSEGDEQYF. The CDR3 DNA follows: TGTGCCAGCAGTTACTCAGAGGGTGACGAGCAGTACTTC.

The rearrangement links TRBV12-5 to TRBJ2-1; a weak D match, TRBD2 (5 bases). Germline CDR1 reads LGHNT; CDR2 reads FRNRAP. This CDR3 contains 16 residues. The V end was cut by 6 bases, the J end by 2 bases, with 17 bases between. The CDR3 spells CASGPFGERTYNEQFF. In nucleotides, the CDR3 is TGTGCTAGTGGCCCCTTTGGGGAGCGGACCTACAATGAGCAGTTCTTC.

In its sample, this clone was seen once. The chain has TRBV7-9 and TRBJ1-2; 7 positions match TRBD1. Trimming cost V 2 bases and J 5 bases; bases outside gene matches: 14. From germline, CDR1 is SEHNR and CDR2 FQNEAQ (reference sequence). This CDR3 spans 17 amino acids. CDR3 bases: TGTGCCAGCAGCTTAACGTACCGAACAGGGGAGCGTTATGGCTACACCTTC. Amino acid sequence: CASSLTYRTGERYGYTF.

The rearrangement joins TRBV7-3 to TRBJ2-5; possibly TRBD2 for D (6 bases). Germline V gene data show CDR1 as SGHTA and CDR2 as FQGTGA. The CDR3 totals 14 residues. Deletions cut 3 bases from V and 1 base from J, with 9 bases between. The CDR3: CASSFNGGQETQYF. In DNA form, the CDR3 reads TGTGCCAGCAGCTTTAACGGGGGCCAAGAGACCCAGTACTTC.

This chain joins TRBV10-3 and TRBJ1-1; TRBD1 aligns across 7 bases. V dropped 4 bases and J dropped 5; count of bases not matched to a gene: 7. Per the germline V gene, CDR1 is ENHRY and CDR2 is SYGVKD. The CDR3 has 14 amino acids. DNA of the CDR3: TGTGCCATCAGTGGGACAGGCCAGGGGACTGAAGCTTTCTTT. Translated, it gives CAISGTGQGTEAFF.

The chain couples TRBV7-6 to TRBJ1-5; no clear D. The length of the CDR3 is 13 residues. V was shortened by 5 bases and J by 0 bases, with 5 bases between the two germline ends. The germline V gene has CDR1 SGHVS and CDR2 FNYEAQ. CDR3 in amino acids: CASSPSSNQPQHF. The CDR3 DNA follows: TGTGCCAGCAGCCCCTCTAGCAATCAGCCCCAGCATTTT.

The chain couples TRBV28 to TRBJ1-5; a weak D match, TRBD1 (6 bases). The germline gives CDR1 MDHEN, CDR2 SYDVKM. The length of the CDR3 is 12 residues. Between the trimmed V and J ends, which lost 8 bases and 9 bases, there was a span of 14 bases. The CDR3 DNA is TGTGCCAGCCACGACGGGGGCAGGCCCCAGCATTTT. As protein: CASHDGGRPQHF.

The chain combines TRBV2 with TRBJ1-5, with a possible D match to TRBD1 (5 bases). The V gene lost 7 bases and the J gene lost 6 bases, with 13 bases spanning the gap. The V gene's germline CDR1 is SNHLY and CDR2 FYNNEI. The CDR3 covers 13 residues. CDR3 loop: CASIGGVGQPQHF. The CDR3 DNA reads TGTGCCAGCATCGGGGGGGTAGGTCAGCCCCAGCATTTT.

This clone showed up just a few times. The rearrangement links TRBV19 to TRBJ2-7; 8 bases align to TRBD1. Trimming took 6 bases from V and 2 from J; bases not matched to a gene: 6. The CDR3 is made up of 14 amino acids. Germline lookup yields CDR1 LNHDA and CDR2 SQIVND (reference sequence). The CDR3 spells CASSKGQATYEQYF. In DNA form, the CDR3 reads TGTGCCAGTAGCAAGGGACAGGCGACCTACGAGCAGTACTTC.

The chain employs TRBV28 and TRBJ2-7, with 7 positions matching TRBD2. V shed 3 bases, J shed 5 bases, and the junction held 16 bases outside the gene matches. CDR1 is MDHEN and CDR2 is SYDVKM in the germline V gene. This CDR3 spans 17 amino acids. As DNA, the CDR3 is TGTGCCAGCAGTTTCTCCCCTAGCGGCCAACCCGCGGACGAGCAGTACTTC. Translating it yields CASSFSPSGQPADEQYF.

The chain joins TRBV6-5 to TRBJ1-3; D unclear. This CDR3 region has 15 residues. V was pared by 2 bases and J by 1 base, with 9 bases between. The germline CDR1 and CDR2 sequences are MNHEY and SVGAGI. The CDR3 DNA is TGTGCCAGCAGTTACGACGACCGGTCTGGAAACACCATATATTTT. Its protein is CASSYDDRSGNTIYF.